The clone carrying this T cell receptor beta chain was picked up many times. Its antigen is unknown. The read gets to within 3 residues of the CDR3 end, and the germline J gene fills in the rest. Blood came from CVID subjects not ill and not taking immunomodulatory or immunosuppressive medication. The CDR3 sequence is 13 residues long. V lost 6 bases to trimming and J lost 5 bases, with 16 bases between them. Germline V CDR1 and CDR2: DFQATT, SNEGSKA (reference sequence). This sample is part of a study of T cell clonality in common variable immunodeficiency. Study results and caveats: Reportedly, TCR beta sequences from common variable immunodeficiency showed fewer deletions and N-nucleotide insertions.

TCRdb's table, derived via immunoSEQ multiplex PCR, lists solely in-frame clones and lacks some. Recorded here are under 40,000 clones, none singletons. The clonotype originates from a human donor with common variable immunodeficiency. This chain links TRBV20-1 with TRBJ1-2, with TRBD1 as a possible D gene (6 bases). The sample was peripheral blood mononuclear cells. The CDR3 loop reads CSAPSGDQYGYTF. The covered CDR3 bases are TGCAGTGCCCCCTCAGGGGATCAGTATGGC.